The rows below give T cell receptor beta chains drawn from one sample of a study of Ad26.COV2.S vaccination and SARS-CoV-2 variants. Only in-frame clones appear in the TCRdb table, and some are missing; sequencing was by immunoSEQ multiplex PCR. The data show roughly 700,000 clones, more than 80% seen once. Source: peripheral blood, taken in a trial of Ad26.COV2.S vaccine versus placebo. These receptors came from a person between 18 and 65 years old who received the Ad26.COV2.S COVID-19 vaccine or a placebo. Each CDR3 is given with its conserved first and last residue. D genes are given only for firm matches. Size is omitted from some rows. Given values are once, few, many or a class for expanded clones.

J gene: TRBJ2-5
clone size: many
V gene: TRBV18
D gene: TRBD2
CDR3 DNA: TGTGCCAGCTCACCACCGGAACTAGCGGAGACCCAGTACTTC
CDR3 protein: CASSPPELAETQYF

J gene: TRBJ2-2
clone size: NA
V gene: TRBV13
D gene: NA
CDR3 DNA: TGTGCCAGCAGCCCCCTAGGGGCTGCGAACACCGGGGAGCTGTTTTTT
CDR3 protein: CASSPLGAANTGELFF

J gene: TRBJ1-1
clone size: NA
V gene: TRBV30
D gene: TRBD1
CDR3 DNA: TGTGCCTGGAACCTACAGGGGGCTGTAACTGAAGCTTTCTTT
CDR3 protein: CAWNLQGAVTEAFF

J gene: TRBJ1-2
clone size: NA
V gene: TRBV2
D gene: NA
CDR3 DNA: TGTGCCAGCGAAGGCCTGGCTAACTATGGCTACACCTTC
CDR3 protein: CASEGLANYGYTF

J gene: TRBJ1-2
clone size: once
V gene: TRBV9
D gene: TRBD1
CDR3 DNA: TGTGCCAGCAGCACAAACCAGGGGGCCCATGGCTACACCTTC
CDR3 protein: CASSTNQGAHGYTF

J gene: TRBJ2-5
clone size: NA
V gene: TRBV10-3
D gene: NA
CDR3 DNA: TGTGCCATCAGTACAGGGGAGGGAGAGACCCAGTACTTC
CDR3 protein: CAISTGEGETQYF

J gene: TRBJ2-5
clone size: NA
V gene: TRBV5-1
D gene: NA
CDR3 DNA: TGCGCCAGCAGCTTTTGGGCAGGGGAAGAGACCCAGTACTTC
CDR3 protein: CASSFWAGEETQYF

J gene: TRBJ2-3
clone size: NA
V gene: TRBV5-1
D gene: NA
CDR3 DNA: TGCGCCAGCAGCCCGGGACTCTCCAGGGATACGCAGTATTTT
CDR3 protein: CASSPGLSRDTQYF

J gene: TRBJ1-4
clone size: NA
V gene: TRBV18
D gene: NA
CDR3 DNA: TGTGCCAGCTCACCATCCATGCCTAATGAAAAACTGTTTTTT
CDR3 protein: CASSPSMPNEKLFF

J gene: TRBJ2-2
clone size: NA
V gene: TRBV18
D gene: NA
CDR3 DNA: TGTGCCAGCTCACCAAGGGATCGTAGCACCGGGGAGCTGTTTTTT
CDR3 protein: CASSPRDRSTGELFF

J gene: TRBJ2-6
clone size: NA
V gene: TRBV5-5
D gene: NA
CDR3 DNA: TGTGCCAGCAGCACCTGGGGGGCTGGGGCCAACGTCCTGACTTTC
CDR3 protein: CASSTWGAGANVLTF

J gene: TRBJ1-2
clone size: NA
V gene: TRBV24-1
D gene: NA
CDR3 DNA: TGTGCCACCAGTGATACGCTCGGGGGCTACACCTTC
CDR3 protein: CATSDTLGGYTF

J gene: TRBJ2-7
clone size: NA
V gene: TRBV5-1
D gene: TRBD1
CDR3 DNA: TGCGCCAGCAGCGAGGACAGGGCGGCCTACGAGCAGTACTTC
CDR3 protein: CASSEDRAAYEQYF

J gene: TRBJ2-2
clone size: NA
V gene: TRBV6-2/TRBV6-3
D gene: TRBD1
CDR3 DNA: TGTGCCAGCAGTTTCACAGGGGGGTCCGGGGAGCTGTTTTTT
CDR3 protein: CASSFTGGSGELFF

J gene: TRBJ1-5
clone size: NA
V gene: TRBV20-1
D gene: NA
CDR3 DNA: TGCAGTGCTAGTTCAGGGTCTAGCAATCAGCCCCAGCATTTT
CDR3 protein: CSASSGSSNQPQHF

J gene: TRBJ1-5
clone size: NA
V gene: TRBV4-1
D gene: NA
CDR3 DNA: TGCGCCAGCAGCCAAAGGGGGGGCAATCAGCCCCAGCATTTT
CDR3 protein: CASSQRGGNQPQHF

J gene: TRBJ1-1
clone size: NA
V gene: TRBV6-5
D gene: TRBD1
CDR3 DNA: TGTGCCAGCAGACAGGGGGCGAGGACTGAAGCTTTCTTT
CDR3 protein: CASRQGARTEAFF

J gene: TRBJ1-1
clone size: NA
V gene: TRBV6-6
D gene: NA
CDR3 DNA: TGTGCCAGCAGTACCCGGCAGGGGTTGGCTTTCTTT
CDR3 protein: CASSTRQGLAFF

J gene: TRBJ2-7
clone size: few
V gene: TRBV10-3
D gene: NA
CDR3 DNA: TGTGCCATCAGTGAATCGACTTATCTCTACGAGCAGTACTTC
CDR3 protein: CAISESTYLYEQYF

J gene: TRBJ2-1
clone size: NA
V gene: TRBV6-5
D gene: TRBD2
CDR3 DNA: TGTGCCAGCAGTTTCGGGACTAGCGGCACCTACAATGAGCAGTTCTTC
CDR3 protein: CASSFGTSGTYNEQFF

J gene: TRBJ2-7
clone size: few
V gene: TRBV7-9
D gene: TRBD1
CDR3 DNA: TGTGCCAGCAGCTCTTCACAGGGGGCTGGTGAGCAGTACTTC
CDR3 protein: CASSSSQGAGEQYF

J gene: TRBJ2-6
clone size: NA
V gene: TRBV7-2
D gene: NA
CDR3 DNA: TGTGCCAGCAGCTCCCACTCTGGGGCCAACGTCCTGACTTTC
CDR3 protein: CASSSHSGANVLTF

J gene: TRBJ2-5
clone size: NA
V gene: TRBV4-3
D gene: NA
CDR3 DNA: TGCGCCAGCAGCCGCGGGACAGAAGAGACCCAGTACTTC
CDR3 protein: CASSRGTEETQYF

J gene: TRBJ1-2
clone size: NA
V gene: TRBV7-9
D gene: NA
CDR3 DNA: TGTGCCAGCAGCTTAGCCCCGACCCCAACCGTATGGGGCTACACCTTC
CDR3 protein: CASSLAPTPTVWGYTF

J gene: TRBJ1-2
clone size: NA
V gene: TRBV29-1
D gene: TRBD1
CDR3 DNA: TGCAGCGTTGGTGGTGACAGGGAAGGGAGTGGTGGCTACACCTTC
CDR3 protein: CSVGGDREGSGGYTF

J gene: TRBJ2-1
clone size: NA
V gene: TRBV3-1/TRBV3-2
D gene: NA
CDR3 DNA: TGTGCCAGCAGCCAGCAGGGAACGATCGTCAATGAGCAGTTCTTC
CDR3 protein: CASSQQGTIVNEQFF

J gene: TRBJ2-7
clone size: NA
V gene: TRBV7-2
D gene: TRBD2
CDR3 DNA: TGTGCCAGCAGCCTGACTAGCGGGAGACACGAGCAGTACTTC
CDR3 protein: CASSLTSGRHEQYF

J gene: TRBJ2-7
clone size: NA
V gene: TRBV6-2/TRBV6-3
D gene: NA
CDR3 DNA: TGTGCCAGCAGTTACGAGGCCTACGAGCAGTACTTC
CDR3 protein: CASSYEAYEQYF

J gene: TRBJ2-4
clone size: NA
V gene: TRBV24-1
D gene: TRBD2
CDR3 DNA: TGTGCCACCAGTGATCCCCGGACTAGCGGTAACATTCAGTACTTC
CDR3 protein: CATSDPRTSGNIQYF

J gene: TRBJ1-4
clone size: once
V gene: TRBV18
D gene: TRBD1
CDR3 DNA: TGTGCCAGCTCAAAGGGACAGAATGAAAAACTGTTTTTT
CDR3 protein: CASSKGQNEKLFF

J gene: TRBJ2-7
clone size: NA
V gene: TRBV15
D gene: TRBD1
CDR3 DNA: TGTGCCACCAGCAGGGACAGGGGAGCCCGAGAGCAGTACTTC
CDR3 protein: CATSRDRGAREQYF

J gene: TRBJ1-5
clone size: NA
V gene: TRBV18
D gene: TRBD1
CDR3 DNA: TGTGCCAGCTCACCAACCCGTACAGGGGGAAGGAATCAGCCCCAGCATTTT
CDR3 protein: CASSPTRTGGRNQPQHF

J gene: TRBJ1-1
clone size: NA
V gene: TRBV4-1
D gene: TRBD1
CDR3 DNA: TGCGCCAGCAGCCAAGTACAGGGGGCGAACACTGAAGCTTTCTTT
CDR3 protein: CASSQVQGANTEAFF

J gene: TRBJ1-3
clone size: few
V gene: TRBV28
D gene: NA
CDR3 DNA: TGTGCCAGCAGTTCCAGGGTATCTGGAAACACCATATATTTT
CDR3 protein: CASSSRVSGNTIYF

J gene: TRBJ2-1
clone size: NA
V gene: TRBV16
D gene: TRBD2
CDR3 DNA: TGTGCCAGCAGAATACTAGCGGGAGGGTACAATGAGCAGTTCTTC
CDR3 protein: CASRILAGGYNEQFF

J gene: TRBJ1-1
clone size: NA
V gene: TRBV30
D gene: NA
CDR3 DNA: TGTGCCTGGAGTCAAACGGTCTGGGGTGAAGCTTTCTTT
CDR3 protein: CAWSQTVWGEAFF

J gene: TRBJ1-6
clone size: NA
V gene: TRBV4-3
D gene: NA
CDR3 DNA: TGCGCCAGCAGCCAGGATGACAGGTTCAATTCACCCCTCCACTTT
CDR3 protein: CASSQDDRFNSPLHF

J gene: TRBJ2-1
clone size: NA
V gene: TRBV4-2
D gene: NA
CDR3 DNA: TGTGCCAGCAGCCAAAGGTCTGTAGTGAATTGGTACAATGAGCAGTTCTTC
CDR3 protein: CASSQRSVVNWYNEQFF

J gene: TRBJ1-2
clone size: once
V gene: TRBV27
D gene: NA
CDR3 DNA: TGTGCCAGCATGACTGGGAACTATGGCTACACCTTC
CDR3 protein: CASMTGNYGYTF

J gene: TRBJ2-7
clone size: few
V gene: TRBV18
D gene: TRBD2
CDR3 DNA: TGTGCCAGCTCACTACGCCCGACTAGCGGTAGCTCCTACGAGCAGTACTTC
CDR3 protein: CASSLRPTSGSSYEQYF

J gene: TRBJ2-3
clone size: NA
V gene: TRBV9
D gene: NA
CDR3 DNA: TGTGCCAGCAGCGCGTCAGGGGTCACAGATACGCAGTATTTT
CDR3 protein: CASSASGVTDTQYF

J gene: TRBJ2-2
clone size: NA
V gene: TRBV7-2
D gene: NA
CDR3 DNA: TGTGCCAGCAGCCCGACCAGGGACACCGGGGAGCTGTTTTTT
CDR3 protein: CASSPTRDTGELFF

J gene: TRBJ1-1
clone size: once
V gene: TRBV29-1
D gene: NA
CDR3 DNA: TGCAGCGTAGCGTTCCACGGACGAGGGGACACTGAAGCTTTCTTT
CDR3 protein: CSVAFHGRGDTEAFF

J gene: TRBJ2-7
clone size: NA
V gene: TRBV5-1
D gene: TRBD2
CDR3 DNA: TGCGCCAGCAGCTTGGCGGCTAGCGGGATTCTCGAGCAGTACTTC
CDR3 protein: CASSLAASGILEQYF

J gene: TRBJ2-7
clone size: NA
V gene: TRBV5-5
D gene: NA
CDR3 DNA: TGTGCCAGCAGCCTTAAGGTTTACGAGCAGTACTTC
CDR3 protein: CASSLKVYEQYF